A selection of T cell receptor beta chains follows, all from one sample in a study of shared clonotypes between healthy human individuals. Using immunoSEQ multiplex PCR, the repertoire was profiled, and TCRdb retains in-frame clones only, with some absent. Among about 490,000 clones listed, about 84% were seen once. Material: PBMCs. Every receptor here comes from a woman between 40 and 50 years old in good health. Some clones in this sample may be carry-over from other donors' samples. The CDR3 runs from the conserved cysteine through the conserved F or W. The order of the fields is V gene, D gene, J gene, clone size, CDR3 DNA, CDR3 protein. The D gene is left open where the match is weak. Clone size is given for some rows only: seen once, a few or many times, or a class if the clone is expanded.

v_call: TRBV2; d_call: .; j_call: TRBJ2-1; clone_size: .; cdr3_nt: TGTGCCAGCACTCTTGGCGGGAACGCCAATGAGCAGTTCTTC; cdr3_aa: CASTLGGNANEQFF
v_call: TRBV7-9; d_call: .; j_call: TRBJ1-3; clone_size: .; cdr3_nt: TGTGCCAGCAGCCCTAGAAGGAGCGACTCTGGAAACACCATATATTTT; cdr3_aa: CASSPRRSDSGNTIYF
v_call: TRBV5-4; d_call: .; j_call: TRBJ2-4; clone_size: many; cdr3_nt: TGTGCCAGCAGCCCCCTTCCCAGGGGTGAAGCCAAAAACATTCAGTACTTC; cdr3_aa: CASSPLPRGEAKNIQYF
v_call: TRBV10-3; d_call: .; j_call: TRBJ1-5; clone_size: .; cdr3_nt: TGTGCCATCAGTGATTCGAATCAGCCCCAGCATTTT; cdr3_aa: CAISDSNQPQHF
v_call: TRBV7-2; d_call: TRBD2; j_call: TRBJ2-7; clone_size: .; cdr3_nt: TGTGCCAGCAGCTTAGTGCGGGGGGCCTACGAGCAGTACTTC; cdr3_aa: CASSLVRGAYEQYF
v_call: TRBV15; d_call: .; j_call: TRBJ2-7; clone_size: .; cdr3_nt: TGTGCCACCACACGGGATGTGGGAGGAACCTACGAGCAGTACTTC; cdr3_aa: CATTRDVGGTYEQYF
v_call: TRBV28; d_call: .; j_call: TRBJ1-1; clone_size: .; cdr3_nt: TGTGCCAGCAGTTTGGCAGGGAGGAGAGCTTTCTTT; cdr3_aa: CASSLAGRRAFF
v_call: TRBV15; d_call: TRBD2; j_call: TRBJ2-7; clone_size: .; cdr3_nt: TGTGCCACCAGCAGAGAGGCTAGCGGGTACGAGCAGTACTTC; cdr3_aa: CATSREASGYEQYF
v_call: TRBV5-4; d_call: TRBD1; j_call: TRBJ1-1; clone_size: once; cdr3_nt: TGTGCCAGCAGCTCCGGGACAGGGATCACTGAAGCTTTCTTT; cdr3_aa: CASSSGTGITEAFF
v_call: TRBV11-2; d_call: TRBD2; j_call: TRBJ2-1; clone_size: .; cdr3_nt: TGTGCCAGCAGCTTACAGCGGGAGGAGCAGTTCTTC; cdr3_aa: CASSLQREEQFF
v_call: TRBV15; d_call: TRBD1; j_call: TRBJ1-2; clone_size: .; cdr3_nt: TGTGCCACCAGCATTTCGAGGGGGCCTAACTATGGCTACACCTTC; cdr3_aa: CATSISRGPNYGYTF
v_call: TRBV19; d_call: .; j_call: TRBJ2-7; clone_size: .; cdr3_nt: TGTGCCAGTAGTAGCCTAGACGGGCAGGGATACTACGAGCAGTACTTC; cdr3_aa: CASSSLDGQGYYEQYF
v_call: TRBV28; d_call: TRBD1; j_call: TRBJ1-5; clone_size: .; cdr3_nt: TGTGCCAGCAGCTTGGACAGGGCGGGACAGCCCCAGCATTTT; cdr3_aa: CASSLDRAGQPQHF